The 16 T cell receptor beta chains below all came from one sample that was sequenced in a study of T cells in Graves' hyperthyroidism and ophthalmopathy. Amplified TCR beta CDR3 regions came from RNA transcripts. Researchers ran a first-round RT-PCR on the TCR CDR3 using the HTBI primer set. TCRdb analysed the multiplex PCR reads with MiXCR anew, one entry per CDR3 protein. The table lists fewer than 850,000 distinct CDR3 sequences, 15% to 20% of them singletons. Sequencing was performed on blood. These receptors were collected from a man aged 50-59 years with Graves' hyperthyroidism.

This clonotype was seen only a few times. The chain employs TRBV27 and TRBJ1-1; tentatively, D is TRBD1 (6 bases). Trimming stripped 5 bases from V and 7 bases from J, with 17 bases between. CDR1 and CDR2 (germline): MNHEY, SMNVEV (reference sequence). The CDR3 is 14 amino acids. DNA of the CDR3: TGTGCCAGCAGTCCCCGGACAGCCATAGATGAAGCTTTCTTT. Its translation: CASSPRTAIDEAFF.

The chain carries TRBV20-1 and TRBJ1-5; maybe TRBD1 (5 bases). Looked up from germline, CDR1 is DFQATT and CDR2 is SNEGSKA (reference sequence). Trimming removed 2 bases from V and 1 base from J, with 18 bases in between. The CDR3 is 17 amino acids. The CDR3 region is CSARPGGGDGSNQPQHF. CDR3 DNA: TGCAGTGCTAGACCCGGGGGGGGGGACGGAAGCAATCAGCCCCAGCATTTT.

This clonotype was seen ten or more times. J is TRBJ1-1 and V is TRBV7-2; D uncertain. CDR1 is SGHTA, CDR2 FQGNSA, per germline. The CDR3 extends over 12 amino acids. V was shortened by 5 bases and J by 3 bases, with 7 bases between the two germline ends. For the CDR3, the DNA is TGTGCCAGCAGCCCCACCGACACTGAAGCTTTCTTT. Its translation is CASSPTDTEAFF.

This clonotype was seen at least ten times. The CDR3 DNA is TGTGCCAGCAGCAGAAAAGGACAGGGTGTCGACAATGAGCAGTTCTTC. Its protein is CASSRKGQGVDNEQFF. V gene TRBV6-1 combines with J gene TRBJ2-1; the match to TRBD1 covers 8 bases. Losses at the gene ends were 6 bases for V and 5 bases for J; bases not matched to a gene: 12. CDR1 MNHNS and CDR2 SASEGT come from the germline V gene. This CDR3 has 16 residues.

This clonotype came up many times. The chain employs TRBV27 and TRBJ2-7, with 8 bases matching TRBD2. This CDR3 spans 15 amino acids. Germline trimming cut 3 bases from V and 3 bases from J; bases unmatched to any gene: 7. Per the germline V gene, CDR1 is MNHEY and CDR2 is SMNVEV (reference sequence). CDR3 DNA sequence: TGTGCCAGCAGTTTGGGTAGCGGGGACCTCTACGAGCAGTACTTC. Translating it yields CASSLGSGDLYEQYF.

The chain combines TRBV5-1 with TRBJ1-4; D gene uncertain. CDR3 length: 14 amino acids. CDR1 is SGHRS and CDR2 is YFSETQ in the germline V gene. V was clipped by 3 bases and J by 2 bases, with 8 bases between them. The CDR3 loop is CASSSSSTNEKLFF. CDR3 DNA: TGCGCCAGCAGCTCCTCAAGCACTAATGAAAAACTGTTTTTT.

This chain uses TRBV7-6 with TRBJ2-7; D is unclear. CDR3 length equals 15 residues. Per the germline V gene, CDR1 is SGHVS and CDR2 is FNYEAQ. V was pared by 1 base and J by 0 bases, with 10 bases between. CDR3 bases: TGTGCCAGCAGCTTAGGCGCTTACAGCTCCTACGAGCAGTACTTC. Encoded protein: CASSLGAYSSYEQYF.

The table lists this clonotype with a count of one. This chain connects TRBV6-1 to TRBJ2-7, with 7 positions matching TRBD1. The trim removed 6 bases at V and 4 bases at J, leaving 9 bases unmatched. This CDR3 has 14 amino acids. CDR1 is MNHNS, CDR2 SASEGT, per germline. CDR3 protein: CASSHSRGLYEQYF. DNA for the CDR3: TGTGCCAGCAGCCATTCAAGGGGGCTATACGAGCAGTACTTC.

At least ten counts were recorded for this clonotype. This rearrangement joins TRBV27 to TRBJ2-2; 7 bases agree with TRBD2. This CDR3 comprises 17 residues. CDR1 and CDR2 (germline): MNHEY, SMNVEV (reference sequence). V lost 7 bases, J lost 0 bases, and 11 bases stayed unmatched. The DNA for the CDR3 is TGTGCCAGCATGGGGGGTGAACTAGCGTCGAACACCGGGGAGCTGTTTTTT. This codes for CASMGGELASNTGELFF.

This clonotype was observed at least ten times. This chain connects TRBV2 to TRBJ2-4; no reliable D call. Germline CDR1 is SNHLY and CDR2 is FYNNEI. The CDR3 totals 14 residues. V was cut by 4 bases and J by 1 base, with 8 bases left in between. CDR3 protein: CASSVEYAKNIQYF. DNA of the CDR3: TGTGCCAGCAGTGTAGAGTATGCCAAAAACATTCAGTACTTC.

The sample holds a few counts of this clonotype. The chain recombines TRBV28 with TRBJ2-2; weak D call: TRBD2 (5 bases). Germline V lookup: CDR1 MDHEN, CDR2 SYDVKM. CDR3 length: 17 amino acids. V lost 4 bases to trimming and J lost 2 bases, with 17 bases between them. Written as DNA, the CDR3 is TGTGCCAGCAGTTCTGCGGGCCTAGCTGATAACACCGGGGAGCTGTTTTTT. Amino acid sequence: CASSSAGLADNTGELFF.

At least ten counts were recorded for this clonotype. The V call is TRBV6-6, the J call TRBJ1-6; tentatively, D is TRBD1 (5 bases). The V gene's germline CDR1 is MNHNY and CDR2 SVGAGI (reference sequence). This CDR3 comprises 15 residues. With 0 bases removed from V and 9 bases from J, the gap between germline ends came to 12 bases. The DNA for the CDR3 is TGTGCCAGCAGTTACTCGGTGGGGCTTGTTTCACCCCTCCACTTT. This codes for CASSYSVGLVSPLHF.

The sample holds many counts of this clonotype. The CDR3 sequence is CATSRGTSGRGSYNEQFF. CDR3 DNA: TGTGCCACCAGCAGAGGGACTAGCGGGAGGGGATCCTACAATGAGCAGTTCTTC. The V call is TRBV15, the J call TRBJ2-1; TRBD2 matches 15 bases. The CDR3 covers 18 residues. Trimming removed 1 base from V and 1 base from J; junction bases left unmatched: 2. From germline, CDR1 is LNHNV and CDR2 YYDKDF (reference sequence).

To note about this clonotype: A much larger clone lies a single base off, so this may be a read error. V usage is TRBV30 and J usage is TRBJ1-5; D unclear. Germline assignment: CDR1 GTSNPN and CDR2 SVGIG (reference sequence). The CDR3 has 15 residues. CDR3 nucleotides: TGTGCCTGGAGTGTCCGGGGTTTTAGCAATCAGCCCCAGCAGTTT. It yields the protein CAWSVRGFSNQPQQF.

This clonotype came up many times. V gene TRBV5-1 combines with J gene TRBJ2-7, with D perhaps TRBD1 or TRBD2 (5 bases each). CDR1 and CDR2 (germline): SGHRS, YFSETQ. CDR3 length: 18 residues. Trimming removed 0 bases from V and 3 bases from J, with 22 bases in between. The CDR3 loop reads CASSLGPDRRWGFYEQYF. As DNA, the CDR3 is TGCGCCAGCAGCTTGGGTCCCGACCGCCGGTGGGGGTTCTACGAGCAGTACTTC.

This clonotype was picked up many times. The chain uses TRBV29-1 and TRBJ2-3; D is perhaps TRBD2 (5 bases). The germline V and J ends were trimmed by 4 bases and 3 bases, with 11 bases remaining between them. The germline V gene encodes CDR1 SQVTM and CDR2 ANQGSEA. CDR3 length: 13 amino acids. CDR3 region: CSVGPGTTDTQYF. The CDR3 bases are TGCAGCGTTGGGCCGGGAACAACAGATACGCAGTATTTT.